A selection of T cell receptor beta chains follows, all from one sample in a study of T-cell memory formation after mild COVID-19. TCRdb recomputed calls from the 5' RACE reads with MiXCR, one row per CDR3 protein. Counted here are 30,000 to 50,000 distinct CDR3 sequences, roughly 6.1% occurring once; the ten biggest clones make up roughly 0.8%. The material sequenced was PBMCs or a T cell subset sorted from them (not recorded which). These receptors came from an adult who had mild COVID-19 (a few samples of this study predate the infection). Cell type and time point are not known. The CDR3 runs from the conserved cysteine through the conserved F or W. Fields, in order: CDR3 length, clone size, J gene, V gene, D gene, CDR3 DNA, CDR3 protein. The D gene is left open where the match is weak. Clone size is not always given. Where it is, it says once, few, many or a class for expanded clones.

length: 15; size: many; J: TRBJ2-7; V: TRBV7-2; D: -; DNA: TGTGCCAGCAGCTGGACAGCGAGGGACTCCTACGAGCAGTACTTC; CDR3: CASSWTARDSYEQYF
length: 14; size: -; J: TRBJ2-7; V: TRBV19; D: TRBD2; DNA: TGTGCCAGTAGAAAAATAGCGGGCTCCTACGAGCAGTACTTC; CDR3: CASRKIAGSYEQYF
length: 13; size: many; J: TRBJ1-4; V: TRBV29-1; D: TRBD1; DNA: TGCAGCGTTGTAAGACAGGGGGATGAAAAACTGTTTTTT; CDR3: CSVVRQGDEKLFF
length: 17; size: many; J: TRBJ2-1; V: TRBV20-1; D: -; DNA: TGCAGTGCTAGAGGATTGGGGCGGGTGGTGACCTACAATGAGCAGTTCTTC; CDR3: CSARGLGRVVTYNEQFF
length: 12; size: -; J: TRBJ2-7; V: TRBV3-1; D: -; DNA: TGTGCCAGCAGCCAACAACCTTTTGAGCAGTACTTC; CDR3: CASSQQPFEQYF
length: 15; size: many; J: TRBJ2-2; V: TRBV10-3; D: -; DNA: TGTGCCATCAGTGAGGCAACAGGTCTCACCGGGGAGCTGTTTTTT; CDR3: CAISEATGLTGELFF
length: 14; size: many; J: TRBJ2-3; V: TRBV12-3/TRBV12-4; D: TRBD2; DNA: TGTGCCAGCAGTTTCGGCGGGGGGACAGATACGCAGTATTTT; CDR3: CASSFGGGTDTQYF
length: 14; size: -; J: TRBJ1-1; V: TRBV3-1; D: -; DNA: TGTGCCAGCAGCCATGCGTTAGGGAACACTGAAGCTTTCTTT; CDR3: CASSHALGNTEAFF
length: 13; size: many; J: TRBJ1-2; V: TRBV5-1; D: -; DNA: TGCGCCAGCAGCGGGGCGGCTAACTATGGCTACACCTTC; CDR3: CASSGAANYGYTF
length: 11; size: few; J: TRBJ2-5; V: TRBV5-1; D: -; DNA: TGCGCCAGCAGCATGCAAGAGACCCAGTACTTC; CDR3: CASSMQETQYF
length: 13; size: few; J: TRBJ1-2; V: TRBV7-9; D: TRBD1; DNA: TGTGCCAGCAACCGCCAATTCGACAGGGGGATCACCTTC; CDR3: CASNRQFDRGITF
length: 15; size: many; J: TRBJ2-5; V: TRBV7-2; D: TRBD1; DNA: TGTGCCAGCAGCTTTAACAGGGGGCGCGGAGAGACCCAGTACTTC; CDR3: CASSFNRGRGETQYF
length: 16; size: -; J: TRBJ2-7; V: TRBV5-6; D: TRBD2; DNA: TGTGCCAGCAGCCCCCTGGTGGCTAGCGGGTTCTACGAGCAGTACTTC; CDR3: CASSPLVASGFYEQYF
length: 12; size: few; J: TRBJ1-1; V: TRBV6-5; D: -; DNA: TGTGCCAGCACCCCCGGAGGGGGGACAGCTTTCTTT; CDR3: CASTPGGGTAFF
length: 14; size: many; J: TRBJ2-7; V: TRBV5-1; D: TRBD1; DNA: TGCGCCAGCAGCACTAGGACAGGGCCCTACGAGCAGTACTTC; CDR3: CASSTRTGPYEQYF
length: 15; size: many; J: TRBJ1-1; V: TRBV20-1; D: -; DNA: TGCAGTGCTAGAGATCAGAGAGGGCCGGGTACTGAAGCTTTCTTT; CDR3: CSARDQRGPGTEAFF
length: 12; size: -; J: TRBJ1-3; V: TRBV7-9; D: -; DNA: TGTGCCAGCAGCTTAGATGGGGGCACCATATATTTT; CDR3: CASSLDGGTIYF
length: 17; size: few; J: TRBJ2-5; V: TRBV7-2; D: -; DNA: TGTGCCAGCAGCTTAGCTCGGGGGAGCCGGTACCAAGAGACCCAGTACTTC; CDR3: CASSLARGSRYQETQYF
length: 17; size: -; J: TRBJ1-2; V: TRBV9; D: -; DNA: TGTGCCAGCAGCTCCCCCCGGGGGGACAAAAGGAATAATGGCTACACCTTC; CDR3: CASSSPRGDKRNNGYTF
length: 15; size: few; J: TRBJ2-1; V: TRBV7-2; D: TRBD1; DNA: TGTGCCAGCAGCTTGACAGGGGGCTTCTACAATGAGCAGTTCTTC; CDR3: CASSLTGGFYNEQFF
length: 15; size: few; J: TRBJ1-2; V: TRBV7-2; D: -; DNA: TGTGCCAGCAGCTTAGGCACGACAGTAAACTATGGCTACACCTTC; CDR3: CASSLGTTVNYGYTF
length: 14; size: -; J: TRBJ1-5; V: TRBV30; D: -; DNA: TGTGCCTGGAGTGTAGACTCAATGGGACAGCCCCAGCATTTT; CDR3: CAWSVDSMGQPQHF
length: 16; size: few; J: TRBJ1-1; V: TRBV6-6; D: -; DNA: TGTGCCAGCAGCCGCAGCAGGGTCTCGAGGGGAACTGAAGCTTTCTTT; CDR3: CASSRSRVSRGTEAFF
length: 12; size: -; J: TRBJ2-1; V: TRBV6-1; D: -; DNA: TGTGCCAGCAGTCCGTCCTACAATGAGCAGTTCTTC; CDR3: CASSPSYNEQFF
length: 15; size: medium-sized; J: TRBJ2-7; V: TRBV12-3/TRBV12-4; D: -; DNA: TGTGCCAGCAGTTTAGGAGGGACGAGCTCCTACGAGCAGTACTTC; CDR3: CASSLGGTSSYEQYF
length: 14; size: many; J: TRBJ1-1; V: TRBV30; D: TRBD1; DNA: TGTGCCTACACCGGGACAGGGGGACGAACTGAAGCTTTCTTT; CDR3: CAYTGTGGRTEAFF
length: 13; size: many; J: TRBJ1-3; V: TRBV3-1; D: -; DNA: TGTGCCACCAAAGGGCACTCTGGAAACACCATATATTTT; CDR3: CATKGHSGNTIYF
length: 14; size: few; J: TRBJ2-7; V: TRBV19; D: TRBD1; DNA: TGTGCCAGCAGTACGGGACAGGGGGCGTCCGAGCAGTACTTC; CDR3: CASSTGQGASEQYF
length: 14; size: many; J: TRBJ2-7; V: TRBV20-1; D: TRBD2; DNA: TGCAGTGCTAGGTTGTCTAGCGGTGCCTACGAGCAGTACTTC; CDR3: CSARLSSGAYEQYF
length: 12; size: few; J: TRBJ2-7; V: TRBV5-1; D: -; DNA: TGCGCCAGCAGATCCTTATCCTACGAGCAGTACTTC; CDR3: CASRSLSYEQYF
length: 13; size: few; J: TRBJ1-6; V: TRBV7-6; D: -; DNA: TGTGCCAGCAGCCAACAGGGTCACTCACCCCTCCACTTT; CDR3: CASSQQGHSPLHF
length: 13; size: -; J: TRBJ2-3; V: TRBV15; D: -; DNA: TGTGCCACCAGCAGAGATTTTGCAGATACGCAGTATTTT; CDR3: CATSRDFADTQYF
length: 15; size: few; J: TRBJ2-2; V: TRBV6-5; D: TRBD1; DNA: TGTGCCAGCAGATTAGACAGGGGGCACACCGGGGAGCTGTTTTTT; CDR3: CASRLDRGHTGELFF
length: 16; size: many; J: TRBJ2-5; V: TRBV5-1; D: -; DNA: TGCGCCAGCAGCTCGGGGTCGGGCGGTTTGGCAGAGACCCAGTACTTC; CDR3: CASSSGSGGLAETQYF
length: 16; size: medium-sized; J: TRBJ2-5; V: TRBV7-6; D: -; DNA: TGTGCCAGCAGCTTAGACGGAGGGACAGTACAAGAGACCCAGTACTTC; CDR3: CASSLDGGTVQETQYF
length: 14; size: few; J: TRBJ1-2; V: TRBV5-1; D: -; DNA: TGCGCCAGCAGCTTGGTTGTGGGGGGCTATGGCTACACCTTC; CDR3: CASSLVVGGYGYTF
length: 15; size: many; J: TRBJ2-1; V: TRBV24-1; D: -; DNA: TGTGCCACCAGGGGGGAGATGGGCTCCTACAATGAGCAGTTCTTC; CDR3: CATRGEMGSYNEQFF
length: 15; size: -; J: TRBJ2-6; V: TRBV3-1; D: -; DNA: TGTGCCAGCAGCCGGGGGACATCTGGGGCCAACGTCCTGACTTTC; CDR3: CASSRGTSGANVLTF
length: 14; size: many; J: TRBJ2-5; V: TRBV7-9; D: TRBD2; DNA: TGTGCCAGCGGGCCGGGACTAGCGGAAGAGACCCAGTACTTC; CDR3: CASGPGLAEETQYF
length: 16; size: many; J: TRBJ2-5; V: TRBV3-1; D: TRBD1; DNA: TGTGCCAGCAGCCAAGGTTGGACAGGGGGAGGTGAGACCCAGTACTTC; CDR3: CASSQGWTGGGETQYF
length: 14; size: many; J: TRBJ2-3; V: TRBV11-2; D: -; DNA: TGTGCCAGCAAACTTAGGAGAAGCACAGATACGCAGTATTTT; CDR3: CASKLRRSTDTQYF
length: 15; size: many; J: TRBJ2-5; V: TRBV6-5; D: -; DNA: TGTGCCAGCAGTTCACCAGGAGGGGTACAAGAGACCCAGTACTTC; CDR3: CASSSPGGVQETQYF
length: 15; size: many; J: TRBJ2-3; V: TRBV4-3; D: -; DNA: TGCGCCAGCACTCAAAACCCACTAGCAGGAGATACGCAGTATTTT; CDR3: CASTQNPLAGDTQYF
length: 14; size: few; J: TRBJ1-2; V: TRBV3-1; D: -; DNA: TGTGCCAGCAGCCAAGGATGGGACGGCTATGGCTACACCTTC; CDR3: CASSQGWDGYGYTF